Following are 4 T cell receptor beta chains from one sample sequenced in a study of blood T cell repertoires in COVID-19. Only in-frame clones appear in the TCRdb table, and some are missing; sequencing was by immunoSEQ multiplex PCR. The table has around 200,000 clones, around nine tenths seen once. Input material: peripheral blood. Every receptor here comes from a man between 65 and 79 years old with acute or convalescent COVID-19.

This chain links TRBV6-5 with TRBJ2-3, with TRBD1 matching over 10 bases. Germline trimming cut 6 bases from V and 5 bases from J; bases unmatched to any gene: 5. The germline CDR1 and CDR2 sequences are MNHEY and SVGAGI. The length of the CDR3 is 14 residues. The CDR3 is CASSRQGARDTQYF. DNA for the CDR3: TGTGCCAGCAGCCGACAGGGGGCGCGAGATACGCAGTATTTT.

V and J are TRBV7-2 and TRBJ2-1, with D perhaps matching TRBD1 (6 bases). With 1 base removed from V and 10 bases from J, the gap between germline ends came to 14 bases. The CDR3 length is 14 residues. Germline lookup yields CDR1 SGHTA and CDR2 FQGNSA. The CDR3 reads CASSLEPRGQEQFF. The CDR3 DNA sequence: TGTGCCAGCAGCTTAGAGCCCAGGGGTCAAGAGCAGTTCTTC.

The rearrangement uses TRBV6-5 and TRBJ2-7, with D possibly being TRBD2 (6 bases). Germline V gives CDR1 MNHEY, CDR2 SVGAGI. CDR3 size: 15 residues. The V and J ends lost 8 bases and 0 bases respectively, with 17 bases between them. In DNA form, the CDR3 reads TGTGCCAGCGAGGGGAACCGGGACTTCTCCTACGAGCAGTACTTC. This sequence encodes CASEGNRDFSYEQYF.

This clone has a handful of counts. The chain is built from TRBV6-1 and TRBJ1-2; D is possibly TRBD1 (6 bases). Trimming shortened V by 3 bases and J by 7 bases, and 9 bases separated the two germline ends. The CDR3 sequence is 12 residues long. Germline V CDR1 and CDR2: MNHNS, SASEGT. The chain's CDR3 is CASSDRGSGYTF. In DNA form, the CDR3 reads TGTGCCAGCAGTGACAGGGGAAGTGGCTACACCTTC.